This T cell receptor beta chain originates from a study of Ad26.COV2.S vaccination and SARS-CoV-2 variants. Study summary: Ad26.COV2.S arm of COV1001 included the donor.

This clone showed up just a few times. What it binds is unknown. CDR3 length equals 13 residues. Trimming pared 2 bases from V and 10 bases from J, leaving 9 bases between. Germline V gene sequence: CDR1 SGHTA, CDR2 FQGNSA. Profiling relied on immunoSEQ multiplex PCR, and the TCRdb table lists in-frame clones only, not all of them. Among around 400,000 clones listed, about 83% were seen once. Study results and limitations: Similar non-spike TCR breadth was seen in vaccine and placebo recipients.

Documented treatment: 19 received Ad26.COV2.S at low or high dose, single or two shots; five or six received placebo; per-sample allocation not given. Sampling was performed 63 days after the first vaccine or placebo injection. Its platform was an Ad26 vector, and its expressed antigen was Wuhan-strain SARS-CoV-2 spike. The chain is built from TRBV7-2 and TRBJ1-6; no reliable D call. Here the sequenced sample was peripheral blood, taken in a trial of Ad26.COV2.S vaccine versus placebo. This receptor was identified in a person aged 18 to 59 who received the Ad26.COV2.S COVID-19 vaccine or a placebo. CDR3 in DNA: TGTGCCAGCAGCTTATACGTCGAGTCACCCCTCCACTTT. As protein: CASSLYVESPLHF.